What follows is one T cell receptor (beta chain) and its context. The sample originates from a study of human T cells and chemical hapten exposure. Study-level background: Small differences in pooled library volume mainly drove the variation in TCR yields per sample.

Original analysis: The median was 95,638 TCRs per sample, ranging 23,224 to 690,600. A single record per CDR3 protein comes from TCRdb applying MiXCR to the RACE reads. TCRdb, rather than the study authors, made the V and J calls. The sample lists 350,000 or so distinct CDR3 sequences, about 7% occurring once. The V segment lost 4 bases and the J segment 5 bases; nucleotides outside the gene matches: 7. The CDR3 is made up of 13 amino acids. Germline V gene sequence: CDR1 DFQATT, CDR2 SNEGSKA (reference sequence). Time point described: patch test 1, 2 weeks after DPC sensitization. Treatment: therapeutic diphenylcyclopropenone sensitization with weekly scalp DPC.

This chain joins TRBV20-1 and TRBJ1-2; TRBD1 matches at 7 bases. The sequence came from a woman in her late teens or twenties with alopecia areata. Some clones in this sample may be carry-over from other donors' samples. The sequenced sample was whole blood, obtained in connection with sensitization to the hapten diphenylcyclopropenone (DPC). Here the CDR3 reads CSAIVDRPYGYTF. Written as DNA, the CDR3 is TGCAGTGCTATAGTGGACAGGCCGTATGGCTACACCTTC.